Below, one T cell receptor (beta chain) is given with its context. Unmatched junction bases numbered 7, after V lost 5 bases and J lost 7 bases. The V gene's germline CDR1 is SGDLS and CDR2 YYNGEE. CDR3 length: 14 amino acids. Generated by immunoSEQ multiplex PCR, the TCRdb table keeps only in-frame clones and is missing some. The sample lists roughly 250,000 clones, less than 90% seen once, with approximately 3.8% in the top ten. These data come from a study of blood T cell repertoires in COVID-19. Sequencing was done on a sample of peripheral blood. The clonotype originates from a man aged 60 to 75 who had recovered from COVID-19. The rearrangement joins TRBV9 to TRBJ2-1; 9 bases line up with TRBD2. The CDR3 spells CASRGTSSENEQFF. The CDR3 region has the DNA TGTGCCAGCAGGGGGACTAGCTCAGAGAATGAGCAGTTCTTC. The full variable domain, completed using reference TRBV9 and TRBJ2-1, is DSGVTQTPKHLITATGQRVTLRCSPRSGDLSVYWYQQSLDQGLQFLIQYYNGEERAKGNILERFSAQQFPDLHSELNLSSLELGDSALYFCASRGTSSENEQFFGPGTRLTVL.